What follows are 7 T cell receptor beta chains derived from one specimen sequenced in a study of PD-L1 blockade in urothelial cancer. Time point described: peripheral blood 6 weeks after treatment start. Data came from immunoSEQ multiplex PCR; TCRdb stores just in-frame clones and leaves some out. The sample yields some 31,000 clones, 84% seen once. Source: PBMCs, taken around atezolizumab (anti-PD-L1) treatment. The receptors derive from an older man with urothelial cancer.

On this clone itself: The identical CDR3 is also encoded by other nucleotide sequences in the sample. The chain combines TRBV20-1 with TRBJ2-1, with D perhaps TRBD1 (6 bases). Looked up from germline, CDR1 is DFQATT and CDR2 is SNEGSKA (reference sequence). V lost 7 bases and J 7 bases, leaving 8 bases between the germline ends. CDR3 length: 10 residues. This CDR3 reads CSVQGNEQFF. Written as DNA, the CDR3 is TGCAGTGTACAGGGAAATGAGCAGTTCTTC.

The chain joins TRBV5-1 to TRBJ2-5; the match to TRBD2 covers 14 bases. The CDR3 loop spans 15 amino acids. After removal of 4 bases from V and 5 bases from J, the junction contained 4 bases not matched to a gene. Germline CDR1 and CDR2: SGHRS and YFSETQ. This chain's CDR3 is CASSGTSGSRETQYF. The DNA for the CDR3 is TGCGCCAGCAGCGGGACTAGCGGGAGCCGCGAGACCCAGTACTTC. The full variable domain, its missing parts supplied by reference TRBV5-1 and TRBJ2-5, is KAGVTQTPRYLIKTRGQQVTLSCSPISGHRSVSWYQQTPGQGLQFLFEYFSETQRNKGNFPGRFSGRQFSNSRSEMNVSTLELGDSALYLCASSGTSGSRETQYFGPGTRLLVL.

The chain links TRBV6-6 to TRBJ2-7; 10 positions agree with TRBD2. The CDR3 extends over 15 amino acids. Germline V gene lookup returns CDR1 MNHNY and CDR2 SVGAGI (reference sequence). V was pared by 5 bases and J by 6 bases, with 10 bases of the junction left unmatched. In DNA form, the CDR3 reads TGTGCCAGCAGTGGCCCCTCAAGCGGGGGGGTCGAGCAGTACTTC. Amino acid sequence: CASSGPSSGGVEQYF.

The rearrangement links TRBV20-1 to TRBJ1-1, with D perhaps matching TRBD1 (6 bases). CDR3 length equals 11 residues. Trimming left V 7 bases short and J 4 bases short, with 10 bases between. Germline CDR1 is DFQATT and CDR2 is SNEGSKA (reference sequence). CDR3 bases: TGCAGTGGGGAACAGGGCACTGAAGCTTTCTTT. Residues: CSGEQGTEAFF.

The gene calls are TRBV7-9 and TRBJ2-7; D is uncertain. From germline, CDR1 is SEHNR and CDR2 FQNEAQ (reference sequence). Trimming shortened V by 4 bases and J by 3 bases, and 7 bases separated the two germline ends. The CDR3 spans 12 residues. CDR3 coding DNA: TGTGCCAGCAGCTGGCAAGACTACGAGCAGTACTTC. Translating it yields CASSWQDYEQYF.

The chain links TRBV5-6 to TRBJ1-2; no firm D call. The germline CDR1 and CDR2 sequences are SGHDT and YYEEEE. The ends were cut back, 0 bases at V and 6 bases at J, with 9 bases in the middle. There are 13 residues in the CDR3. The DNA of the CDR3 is TGTGCCAGCAGCTTGGTGAGTCAAGATGGCTACACCTTC. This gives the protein CASSLVSQDGYTF.

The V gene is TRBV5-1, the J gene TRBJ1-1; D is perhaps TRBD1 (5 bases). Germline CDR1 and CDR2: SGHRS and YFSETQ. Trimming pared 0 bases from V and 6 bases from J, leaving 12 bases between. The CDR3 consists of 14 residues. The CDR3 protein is CASSLALQGAEAFF. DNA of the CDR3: TGCGCCAGCAGCTTGGCTCTCCAGGGCGCTGAAGCTTTCTTT.